This T cell receptor beta chain was identified during a study of Tregs in tolerant kidney transplant recipients. Study results and caveats: Donor-specific Treg expansion exceeded global Treg expansion in tolerant patients, suggesting antigen drive.

Germline trimming cut 5 bases from V and 4 bases from J; bases unmatched to any gene: 10. The germline gives CDR1 LNHDA, CDR2 SQIVND (reference sequence). This CDR3 has 15 residues. TCRdb keeps only in-frame clones here, not all; method: immunoSEQ multiplex PCR. In all, the sample yields 30,000 to 35,000 clones. Concerning this clone: Its antigen is unidentified. The read is 3 residues too short to cover the CDR3 end, so that end is filled in from the germline J gene.

This TCR was sampled from a human donor who received a combined kidney and bone marrow transplant. The sample was CD8+ T cells from blood, taken before the transplant. The V call is TRBV19, the J call TRBJ2-7; 8 bases align to TRBD2. CDR3 in amino acids: CASSFYPGLVYEQYF. Partial CDR3 DNA: TGTGCCAGTAGTTTCTATCCGGGACTAGTTTACGAG.